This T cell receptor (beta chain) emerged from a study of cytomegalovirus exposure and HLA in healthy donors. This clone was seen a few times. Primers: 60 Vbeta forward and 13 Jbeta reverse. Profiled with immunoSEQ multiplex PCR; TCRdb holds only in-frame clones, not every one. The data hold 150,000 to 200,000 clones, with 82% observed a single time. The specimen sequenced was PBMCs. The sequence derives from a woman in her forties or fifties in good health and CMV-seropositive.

This CDR3 is CASSLVQVETGELFF. CDR3 in DNA: TGCGCCAGCAGCTTGGTACAGGTTGAGACCGGGGAGCTGTTTTTT. The J gene is TRBJ2-2, the V gene TRBV5-1, with D perhaps matching TRBD1 (5 bases). V was trimmed by 0 bases and J by 5 bases, leaving 11 bases between them. This CDR3 region has 15 residues. Germline V gene lookup returns CDR1 SGHRS and CDR2 YFSETQ.